A selection of T cell receptor beta chains follows, all from one sample in a study of cytomegalovirus exposure and HLA in healthy donors. Libraries were prepared by immunoSEQ multiplex PCR; TCRdb keeps only in-frame clonotypes and omits some of them. The sample lists roughly 200,000 clones, roughly four fifths seen once, with about 1.9% in the top ten. The specimen sequenced was PBMCs. These receptors were obtained from a man aged 25-40 years in good health and CMV-seronegative. The CDR3 runs from the conserved cysteine through the conserved F or W. D genes are given only for firm matches. A clone size is listed for some rows: how often the clone was seen (once, few, many), or a class if it is expanded.

J: TRBJ2-7; size: -; D: TRBD1; V: TRBV4-2; CDR3: CASSQSSGGFEQYF; DNA: TGTGCCAGCAGCCAATCGTCAGGGGGCTTCGAGCAGTACTTC
J: TRBJ2-7; size: -; D: TRBD2; V: TRBV5-6; CDR3: CASTWAGGLSYEQYF; DNA: TGTGCCAGCACCTGGGCGGGGGGTCTATCCTACGAGCAGTACTTC
J: TRBJ1-2; size: once; D: -; V: TRBV7-2; CDR3: CASIPTANYGYTF; DNA: TGTGCCAGCATCCCGACAGCAAACTATGGCTACACCTTC
J: TRBJ1-6; size: -; D: -; V: TRBV30; CDR3: CAWDAGNNSPLHF; DNA: TGTGCCTGGGATGCGGGTAATAATTCACCCCTCCACTTT
J: TRBJ1-2; size: -; D: TRBD1; V: TRBV2; CDR3: CASTGTGGGYGYTF; DNA: TGTGCCAGCACAGGGACAGGGGGCGGGTATGGCTACACCTTC
J: TRBJ2-7; size: -; D: -; V: TRBV5-1; CDR3: CASSLDNSYEQYF; DNA: TGCGCCAGCAGCTTGGACAACTCCTACGAGCAGTACTTC
J: TRBJ1-5; size: -; D: -; V: TRBV19; CDR3: CASSIMREDQPQHF; DNA: TGTGCCAGTAGTATAATGAGGGAGGATCAGCCCCAGCATTTT
J: TRBJ2-7; size: -; D: -; V: TRBV7-8; CDR3: CASSPKTGYEQYF; DNA: TGTGCCAGCAGCCCGAAGACTGGCTACGAGCAGTACTTC
J: TRBJ2-3; size: -; D: -; V: TRBV27; CDR3: CASTGNGQTDTQYF; DNA: TGTGCCAGCACGGGAAACGGACAGACAGATACGCAGTATTTT
J: TRBJ2-2; size: few; D: TRBD2; V: TRBV2; CDR3: CARRTSENTGELFF; DNA: TGTGCCAGAAGGACTAGCGAGAACACCGGGGAGCTGTTTTTT
J: TRBJ2-7; size: -; D: -; V: TRBV29-1; CDR3: CSGLNQGGEQYF; DNA: TGCAGCGGCCTCAATCAGGGTGGAGAGCAGTACTTC
J: TRBJ1-5; size: -; D: -; V: TRBV18; CDR3: CASSHAGRVHQLSQHF; DNA: TGTGCCAGCTCACACGCAGGGAGGGTGCATCAATTGTCCCAGCATTTT
J: TRBJ2-1; size: -; D: -; V: TRBV7-9; CDR3: CASSPPGFVQFF; DNA: TGTGCCAGCAGTCCACCAGGGTTCGTTCAGTTCTTC
J: TRBJ1-5; size: few; D: TRBD1; V: TRBV30; CDR3: CAWRGTGVGNQPQHF; DNA: TGTGCCTGGAGAGGGACAGGGGTTGGCAATCAGCCCCAGCATTTT
J: TRBJ2-1; size: -; D: TRBD2; V: TRBV7-2; CDR3: CASSLVGTSGNEQFF; DNA: TGTGCCAGCAGCTTAGTAGGGACTAGCGGGAATGAGCAGTTCTTC
J: TRBJ1-1; size: -; D: -; V: TRBV5-8; CDR3: CASSLIVLSNTEAFF; DNA: TGTGCCAGCAGCTTGATTGTATTATCGAACACTGAAGCTTTCTTT
J: TRBJ2-1; size: -; D: TRBD1; V: TRBV11-3; CDR3: CASSSGQGNEQFF; DNA: TGTGCCAGCAGCTCCGGACAGGGCAATGAGCAGTTCTTC
J: TRBJ2-3; size: -; D: TRBD2; V: TRBV5-4; CDR3: CASSQTSADTQYF; DNA: TGTGCCAGCAGCCAAACTAGCGCAGATACGCAGTATTTT
J: TRBJ2-5; size: -; D: TRBD2; V: TRBV6-1; CDR3: CASSGSSGGEETQYF; DNA: TGTGCCAGCAGTGGGTCTAGCGGAGGGGAAGAGACCCAGTACTTC
J: TRBJ2-6; size: few; D: -; V: TRBV28; CDR3: CASSQQGFRAGANVLTF; DNA: TGTGCCAGCAGTCAACAGGGTTTTCGTGCTGGGGCCAACGTCCTGACTTTC
J: TRBJ1-5; size: few; D: TRBD1; V: TRBV10-1; CDR3: CASNPDQGAIHSNQPQHF; DNA: TGCGCCAGCAACCCAGACCAGGGGGCTATACATAGCAATCAGCCCCAGCATTTT
J: TRBJ2-7; size: -; D: -; V: TRBV6-5; CDR3: CASSYRGYEQYF; DNA: TGTGCCAGCAGTTACCGAGGTTACGAGCAGTACTTC
J: TRBJ2-1; size: -; D: -; V: TRBV5-1; CDR3: CASSANKFRGPNEQFF; DNA: TGCGCCAGCAGCGCCAACAAATTTCGAGGGCCCAATGAGCAGTTCTTC
J: TRBJ2-1; size: -; D: TRBD2; V: TRBV28; CDR3: CASSSQPGLEYNEQFF; DNA: TGTGCCAGCAGTTCCCAACCGGGACTAGAGTACAATGAGCAGTTCTTC
J: TRBJ2-1; size: -; D: -; V: TRBV7-2; CDR3: CASSLALAPYNEQFF; DNA: TGTGCCAGCAGCTTAGCACTAGCCCCATACAATGAGCAGTTCTTC
J: TRBJ1-1; size: -; D: -; V: TRBV29-1; CDR3: CSVARAVNTEAFF; DNA: TGCAGCGTTGCCAGGGCGGTGAACACTGAAGCTTTCTTT
J: TRBJ1-1; size: -; D: TRBD1; V: TRBV11-2; CDR3: CASSSIDRGTEAFF; DNA: TGTGCCAGCAGCTCTATTGACAGGGGCACTGAAGCTTTCTTT
J: TRBJ2-7; size: -; D: -; V: TRBV28; CDR3: CASGQGTRAYEQYF; DNA: TGTGCCAGCGGGCAAGGGACTCGAGCCTACGAGCAGTACTTC
J: TRBJ2-1; size: -; D: TRBD2; V: TRBV7-2; CDR3: CASSLGTSGSNEQFF; DNA: TGTGCCAGCAGCTTGGGGACTAGCGGGAGCAATGAGCAGTTCTTC
J: TRBJ2-1; size: -; D: TRBD2; V: TRBV19; CDR3: CASSMRDGRDEQFF; DNA: TGTGCCAGTAGTATGAGAGACGGGAGGGATGAGCAGTTCTTC
J: TRBJ2-7; size: -; D: TRBD1; V: TRBV28; CDR3: CASSLRTGGYEQYF; DNA: TGTGCCAGCAGTCTAAGGACAGGGGGCTACGAGCAGTACTTC
J: TRBJ1-2; size: -; D: TRBD1; V: TRBV6-5; CDR3: CASHTGQGYGYTF; DNA: TGTGCCAGCCACACAGGACAGGGCTATGGCTACACCTTC
J: TRBJ2-1; size: once; D: -; V: TRBV27; CDR3: CASSNGGPSYNEQFF; DNA: TGTGCCAGCAGTAACGGAGGTCCCTCCTACAATGAGCAGTTCTTC
J: TRBJ1-2; size: -; D: -; V: TRBV14; CDR3: CASSPPTAYYGYTF; DNA: TGTGCCAGCAGCCCACCGACAGCCTACTATGGCTACACCTTC
J: TRBJ1-2; size: -; D: -; V: TRBV5-1; CDR3: CASSSGPGSGYTF; DNA: TGCGCCAGCAGCTCGGGTCCCGGTAGTGGCTACACCTTC
J: TRBJ1-1; size: -; D: TRBD1; V: TRBV11-3; CDR3: CASSLTGAKNTEAFF; DNA: TGTGCCAGCAGCTTAACAGGGGCCAAGAACACTGAAGCTTTCTTT
J: TRBJ2-7; size: once; D: TRBD1; V: TRBV6-6; CDR3: CASSYSGQGIPSEQYF; DNA: TGTGCCAGCAGTTACTCGGGACAGGGAATCCCCTCCGAGCAGTACTTC
J: TRBJ2-7; size: once; D: TRBD1; V: TRBV5-1; CDR3: CASSIRDRAISEQYF; DNA: TGCGCCAGCAGCATCCGGGACAGGGCTATTAGTGAGCAGTACTTC
J: TRBJ1-6; size: -; D: -; V: TRBV11-3; CDR3: CASSLGTGTTLHF; DNA: TGTGCCAGCAGCTTAGGAACGGGAACGACCCTCCACTTT